This TCR beta chain was recorded in a study of blood T cell repertoires in COVID-19. Across the whole study: Sites across the United States, Italy and Spain contributed samples from acute and convalescent COVID-19. The analysed material was cDNA or gDNA that came from T cells, B-cell-depleted T cells, or PBMCs.

Enrolment of Seattle patients took place during active infection, and they were followed longitudinally. Looked up from germline, CDR1 is LGHNA and CDR2 is YSLEER. V was pared by 0 bases and J by 1 base, with 9 bases between. The CDR3 sequence is 16 residues long. How the authors handled the data: The assay estimated nucleated cells by amplifying reference gene primers. Profiled with immunoSEQ multiplex PCR; TCRdb holds only in-frame clones, not every one. V and J calls and clone size follow that table, whereas D and trimming were derived from the DNA. This table has 200,000 or so clones, more than 70% appearing once.

Specimen: peripheral blood. The chain joins TRBV4-3 to TRBJ2-2; no definite D call. The sequence derives from a person in their 70s with COVID-19, enrolled during active disease. The CDR3 loop is CASSQDRAVNTGELFF. The CDR3 DNA is TGCGCCAGCAGCCAAGACCGAGCCGTGAACACCGGGGAGCTGTTTTTT.